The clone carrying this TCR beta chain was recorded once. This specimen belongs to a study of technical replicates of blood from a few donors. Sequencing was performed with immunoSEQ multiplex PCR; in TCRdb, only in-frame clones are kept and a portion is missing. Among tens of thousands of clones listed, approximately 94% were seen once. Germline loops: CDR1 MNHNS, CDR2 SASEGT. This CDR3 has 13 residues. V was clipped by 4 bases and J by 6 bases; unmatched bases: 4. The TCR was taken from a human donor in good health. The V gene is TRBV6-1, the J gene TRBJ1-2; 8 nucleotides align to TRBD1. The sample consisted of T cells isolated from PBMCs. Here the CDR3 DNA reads TGTGCCAGCAGTGTCCAGGGGGCGGATGGCTACACCTTC. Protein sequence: CASSVQGADGYTF.